This T cell receptor beta chain stems from a study of blood T cell repertoires in COVID-19. Germline-derived CDR1 and CDR2 are SEHNR and FQNEAQ (reference sequence). V lost 5 bases, J lost 5 bases, and 15 bases lay in between. The CDR3 is made up of 15 amino acids. In its sample, this clone was seen many times. Method: immunoSEQ multiplex PCR; TCRdb's copy keeps in-frame clones and lacks some. The sample holds roughly 120,000 clones; 86% are singletons and the top ten take roughly 7.9%. This chain connects TRBV7-9 to TRBJ2-2; possibly TRBD1 for D (6 bases). Input material: peripheral blood. The TCR was taken from a man aged 70 or older who had recovered from COVID-19. The CDR3 reads CASSANTGITGELFF. Here the CDR3 DNA reads TGTGCCAGCAGCGCCAATACAGGGATTACCGGGGAGCTGTTTTTT.